Sequencing of this T cell receptor beta chain was carried out in a study of cytomegalovirus exposure and HLA in healthy donors. In germline, CDR1 is SGHRS, CDR2 YFSETQ. V shed 3 bases, J shed 9 bases, and the junction held 9 bases outside the gene matches. The CDR3 spans 14 residues. Study-wide results and caveats: Most observed TCR sequences were rare, whereas some public TCRs were detected in many donors. Fewer N-insertions than the roughly 650-donor mean were reportedly shown by an Asian-associated ancestry cluster in a later analysis. Earlier analysis yielded a pattern in which most TCR beta V segments were productive about 87% or about 30% of the time.

Details on this clone: What it binds is unknown.

The PCR was carried out with 60 Vbeta primers and 13 Jbeta primers. Sequencing was performed with immunoSEQ multiplex PCR; in TCRdb, only in-frame clones are kept and a portion is missing. Of about 150,000 clones in the sample, about three quarters were seen once. This chain uses TRBV5-1 with TRBJ2-1, with 7 bases that match TRBD2. Sequencing was carried out using PBMCs. This TCR was sampled from a male donor in good health and CMV-seronegative. The CDR3 loop is CASSWGGVSVEQFF. The CDR3, as DNA: TGCGCCAGCAGCTGGGGGGGAGTATCGGTTGAGCAGTTCTTC.